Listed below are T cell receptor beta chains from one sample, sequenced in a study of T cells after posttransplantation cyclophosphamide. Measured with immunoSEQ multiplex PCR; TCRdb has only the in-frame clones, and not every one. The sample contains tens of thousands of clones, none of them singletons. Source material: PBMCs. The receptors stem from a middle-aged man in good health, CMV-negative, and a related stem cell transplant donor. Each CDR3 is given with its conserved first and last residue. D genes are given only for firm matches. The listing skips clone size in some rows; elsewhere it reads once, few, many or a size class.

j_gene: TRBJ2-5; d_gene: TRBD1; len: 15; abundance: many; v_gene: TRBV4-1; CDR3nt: TGCGCCAGCAGCCAAGGAGGGGGCCGAGCGGAGACCCAGTACTTC; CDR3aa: CASSQGGGRAETQYF
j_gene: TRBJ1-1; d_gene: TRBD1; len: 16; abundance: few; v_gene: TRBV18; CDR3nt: TGTGCCAGCTCAGCCACCGGGACAGGGATGAACACTGAAGCTTTCTTT; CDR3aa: CASSATGTGMNTEAFF
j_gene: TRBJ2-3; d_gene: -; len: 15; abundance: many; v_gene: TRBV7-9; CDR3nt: TGTGCCAGCAGCTTAGGTTCTAGGGGGACAGATACGCAGTATTTT; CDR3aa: CASSLGSRGTDTQYF
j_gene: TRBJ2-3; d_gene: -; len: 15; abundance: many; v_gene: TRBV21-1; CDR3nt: TGTGCCAGCAGCAACAGGCGGGAGGGCCAGGATACGCAGTATTTT; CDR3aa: CASSNRREGQDTQYF
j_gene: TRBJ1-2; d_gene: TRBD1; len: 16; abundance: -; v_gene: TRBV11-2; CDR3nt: TGTGCCAGCAGCTTAGCCGGGACAGCGAGTAACTATGGCTACACCTTC; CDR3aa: CASSLAGTASNYGYTF
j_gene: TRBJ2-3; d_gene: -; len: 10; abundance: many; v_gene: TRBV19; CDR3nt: TGTGCCAGTAGCGCAGATACGCAGTATTTT; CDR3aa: CASSADTQYF
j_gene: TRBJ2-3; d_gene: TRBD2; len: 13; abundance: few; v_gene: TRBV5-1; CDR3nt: TGCGCCAGCGGGCGGGAGGTCGCAGATACGCAGTGTTTT; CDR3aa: CASGREVADTQCF
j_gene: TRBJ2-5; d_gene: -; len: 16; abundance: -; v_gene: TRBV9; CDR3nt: TGTGCCAGCAGCGTGAGGGGGATAGTGGGCCAAGAGACCCAGTACTTC; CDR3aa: CASSVRGIVGQETQYF
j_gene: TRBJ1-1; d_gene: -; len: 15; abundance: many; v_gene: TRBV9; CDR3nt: TGTGCCAGCAGCCCCCTACAGGGTATCGTCACTGAAGCTTTCTTT; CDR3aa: CASSPLQGIVTEAFF
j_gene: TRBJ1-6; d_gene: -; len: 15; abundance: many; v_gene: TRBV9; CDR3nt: TGTGCCAGCAGCGTAGCTCAGGGAATGAATTCACCCCTCCACTTT; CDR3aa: CASSVAQGMNSPLHF
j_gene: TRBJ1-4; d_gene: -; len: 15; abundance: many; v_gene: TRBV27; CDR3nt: TGTGCCAGCAGTTTAGGGGGGGTTTTAAATGAAAAACTGTTTTTT; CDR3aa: CASSLGGVLNEKLFF
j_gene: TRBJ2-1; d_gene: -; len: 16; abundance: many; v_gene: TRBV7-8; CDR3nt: TGTGCCAGCAGCTTAGCGACTTTGGACTACTACAATGAGCAGTTCTTC; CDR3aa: CASSLATLDYYNEQFF
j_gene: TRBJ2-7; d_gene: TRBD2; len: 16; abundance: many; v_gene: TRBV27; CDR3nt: TGTGCCAGCAGTTCCGCGCGGACTAGCCTACTCTACCAGCAGTACTTC; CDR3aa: CASSSARTSLLYQQYF
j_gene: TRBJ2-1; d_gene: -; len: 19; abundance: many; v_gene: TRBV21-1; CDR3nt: TGTGCCAGCAGCAAAGCTTTACTAGCGGGATCGAGCTCCTACAATGAGCAGTTCTTC; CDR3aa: CASSKALLAGSSSYNEQFF
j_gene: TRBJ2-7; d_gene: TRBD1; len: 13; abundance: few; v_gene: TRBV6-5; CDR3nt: TGTGCCAGCACCGCCAGGACAGGGGACGAGCAGTACTTC; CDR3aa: CASTARTGDEQYF
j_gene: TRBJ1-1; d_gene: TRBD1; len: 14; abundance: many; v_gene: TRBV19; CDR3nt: TGTGCCAGTAGTCAGGACAGGTCGAACACTGAAGCTTTCTTT; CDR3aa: CASSQDRSNTEAFF
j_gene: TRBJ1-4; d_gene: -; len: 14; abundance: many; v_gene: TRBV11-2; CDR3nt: TGTGCCAGCAGCCCCGGGGGAGGTGGTGAAAAACTGTTTTTT; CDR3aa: CASSPGGGGEKLFF
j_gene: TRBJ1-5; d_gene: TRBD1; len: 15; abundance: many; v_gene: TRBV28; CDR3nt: TGTGCCAGTGGGACAGGGGGTTTCGGCAATCAGCCCCAGCATTTT; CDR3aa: CASGTGGFGNQPQHF
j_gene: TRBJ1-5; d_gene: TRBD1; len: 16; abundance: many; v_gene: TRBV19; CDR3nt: TGTGCCAGTAGTATTGGGGACAGGGGAAGAAATCAGCCCCAGCATTTT; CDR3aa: CASSIGDRGRNQPQHF
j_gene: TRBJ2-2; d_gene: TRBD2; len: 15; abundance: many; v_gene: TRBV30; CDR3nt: TGTGCCTGGAGTCCAGGGACTAAGAGGACCGGGGAGCTGTTTTTT; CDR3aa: CAWSPGTKRTGELFF
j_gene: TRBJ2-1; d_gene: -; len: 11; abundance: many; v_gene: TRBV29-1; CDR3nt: TGCAGCGTGGCAGGGTTTGATGAGCAGTTCTTC; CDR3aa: CSVAGFDEQFF
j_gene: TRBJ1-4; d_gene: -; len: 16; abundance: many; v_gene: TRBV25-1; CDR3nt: TGTGCCAGCAGTGTATACGGGACATCAACTAATGAAAAACTGTTTTTT; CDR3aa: CASSVYGTSTNEKLFF
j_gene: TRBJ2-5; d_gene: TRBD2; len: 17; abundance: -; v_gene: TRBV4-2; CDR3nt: TGTGCCAGCAGCCAACCAACCGGGACTAGCGTCCAAGAGACCCAGTACTTC; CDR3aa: CASSQPTGTSVQETQYF
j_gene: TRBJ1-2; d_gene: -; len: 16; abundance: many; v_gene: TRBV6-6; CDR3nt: TGTGCCAGCAGTTCCCAGGGAACAGGGAACTCAGGTGGCTACACCTTC; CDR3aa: CASSSQGTGNSGGYTF
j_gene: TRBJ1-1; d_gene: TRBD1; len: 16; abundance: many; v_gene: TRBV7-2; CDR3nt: TGTGCCAGCAGCTCCGGACAGGGAGTGGGGATCACTGAAGCTTTCTTT; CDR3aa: CASSSGQGVGITEAFF
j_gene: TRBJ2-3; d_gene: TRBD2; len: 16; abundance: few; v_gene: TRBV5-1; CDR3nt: TGCGCCAGCAGCCCTATGGGGGGGACTATCACAGATACGCAGTATTTT; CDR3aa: CASSPMGGTITDTQYF
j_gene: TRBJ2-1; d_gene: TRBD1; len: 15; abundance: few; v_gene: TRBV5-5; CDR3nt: TGTGCCAGCAGCAACGGACAGGGGGCCTACAATGAGCAGTTCTTC; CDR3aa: CASSNGQGAYNEQFF